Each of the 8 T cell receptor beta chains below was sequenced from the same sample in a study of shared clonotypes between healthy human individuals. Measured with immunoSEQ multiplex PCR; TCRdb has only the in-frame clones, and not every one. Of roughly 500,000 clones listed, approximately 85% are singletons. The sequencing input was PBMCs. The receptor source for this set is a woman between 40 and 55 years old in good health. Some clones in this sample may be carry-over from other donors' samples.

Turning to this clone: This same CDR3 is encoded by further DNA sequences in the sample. CDR3 bases: TGTGCCAGCAGCCAGGGGGCTAACTATGGCTACACCTTC. This gives the protein CASSQGANYGYTF. The chain carries TRBV14 and TRBJ1-2; TRBD1 might be the D (5 bases). The CDR3 is 13 amino acids. Deletions cut 3 bases from V and 0 bases from J, with 5 bases between. Germline CDR1 and CDR2: SGHDN and FVKESK.

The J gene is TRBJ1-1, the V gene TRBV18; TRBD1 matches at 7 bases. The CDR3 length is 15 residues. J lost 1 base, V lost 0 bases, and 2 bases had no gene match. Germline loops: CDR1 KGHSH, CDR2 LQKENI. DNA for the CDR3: TGTGCCAGCTCACCACCGGACAGGAGGAACACTGAAGCTTTCTTT. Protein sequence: CASSPPDRRNTEAFF.

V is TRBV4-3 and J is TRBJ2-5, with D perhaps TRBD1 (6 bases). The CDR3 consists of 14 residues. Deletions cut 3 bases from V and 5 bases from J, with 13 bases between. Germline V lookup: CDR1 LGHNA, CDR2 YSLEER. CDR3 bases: TGCGCCAGCAGCCAGGGGGCCCACGGGGAGACCCAGTACTTC. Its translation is CASSQGAHGETQYF.

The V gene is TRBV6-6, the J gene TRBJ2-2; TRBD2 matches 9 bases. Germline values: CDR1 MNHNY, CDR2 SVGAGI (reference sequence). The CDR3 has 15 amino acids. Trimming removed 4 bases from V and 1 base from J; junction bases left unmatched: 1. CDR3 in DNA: TGTGCCAGCAGTTCGACTAGCGGGAACACCGGGGAGCTGTTTTTT. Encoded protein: CASSSTSGNTGELFF.

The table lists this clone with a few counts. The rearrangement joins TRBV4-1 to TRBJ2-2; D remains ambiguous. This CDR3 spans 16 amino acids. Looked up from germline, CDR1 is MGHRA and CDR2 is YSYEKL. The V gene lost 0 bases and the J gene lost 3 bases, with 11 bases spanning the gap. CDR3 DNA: TGCGCCAGCAGCCAAGACGAGAGAAGGTACACCGGGGAGCTGTTTTTT. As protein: CASSQDERRYTGELFF.

CDR3 protein: CASSEPRGGNTGELFF. The DNA of the CDR3 is TGCGCCAGCAGTGAGCCCCGGGGGGGGAACACCGGGGAGCTGTTTTTT. The chain uses TRBV10-1 and TRBJ2-2, with TRBD2 matching over 8 bases. Germline loops: CDR1 WNHNN, CDR2 SYGVQD (reference sequence). There are 16 residues in the CDR3. Losses at the gene ends were 2 bases for V and 1 base for J; bases not matched to a gene: 3.

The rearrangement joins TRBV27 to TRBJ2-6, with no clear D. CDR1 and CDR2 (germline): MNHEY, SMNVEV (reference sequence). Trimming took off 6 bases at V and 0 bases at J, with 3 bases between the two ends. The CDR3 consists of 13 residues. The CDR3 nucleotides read TGTGCCAGCAGGACCTCTGGGGCCAACGTCCTGACTTTC. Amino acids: CASRTSGANVLTF.

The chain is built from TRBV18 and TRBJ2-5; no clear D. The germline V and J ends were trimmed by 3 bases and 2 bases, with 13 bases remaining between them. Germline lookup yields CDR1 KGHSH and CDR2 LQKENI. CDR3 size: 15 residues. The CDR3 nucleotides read TGTGCCAGCTCACCCTATAGATCCACTCAAGAGACCCAGTACTTC. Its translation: CASSPYRSTQETQYF.